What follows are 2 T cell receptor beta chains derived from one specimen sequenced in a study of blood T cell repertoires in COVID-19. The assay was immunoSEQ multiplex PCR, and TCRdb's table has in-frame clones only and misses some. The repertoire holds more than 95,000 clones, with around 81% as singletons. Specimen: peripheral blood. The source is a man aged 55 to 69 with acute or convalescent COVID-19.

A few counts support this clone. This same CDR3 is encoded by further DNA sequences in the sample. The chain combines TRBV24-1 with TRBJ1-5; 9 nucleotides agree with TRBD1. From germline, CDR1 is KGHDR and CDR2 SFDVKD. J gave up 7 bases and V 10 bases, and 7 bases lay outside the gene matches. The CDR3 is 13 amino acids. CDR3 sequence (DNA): TGTGCCACGGGAACAGGGGGCGGGCAGCCCCAGCATTTT. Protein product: CATGTGGGQPQHF.

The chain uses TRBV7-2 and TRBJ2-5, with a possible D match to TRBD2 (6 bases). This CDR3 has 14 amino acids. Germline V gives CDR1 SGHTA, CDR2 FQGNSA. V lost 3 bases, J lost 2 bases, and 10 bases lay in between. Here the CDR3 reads CASSLDYSQETQYF. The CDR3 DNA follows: TGTGCCAGCAGCTTGGACTATTCGCAAGAGACCCAGTACTTC.